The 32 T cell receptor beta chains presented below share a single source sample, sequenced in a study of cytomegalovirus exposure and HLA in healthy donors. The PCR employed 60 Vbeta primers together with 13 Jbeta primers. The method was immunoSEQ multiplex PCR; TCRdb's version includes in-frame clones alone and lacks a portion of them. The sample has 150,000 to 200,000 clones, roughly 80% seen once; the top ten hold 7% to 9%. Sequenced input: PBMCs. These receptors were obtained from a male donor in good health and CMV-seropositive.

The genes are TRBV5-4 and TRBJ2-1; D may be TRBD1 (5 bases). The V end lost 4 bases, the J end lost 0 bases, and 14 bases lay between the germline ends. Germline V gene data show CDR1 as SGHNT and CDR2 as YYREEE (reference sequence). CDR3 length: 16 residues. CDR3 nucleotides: TGTGCCAGCAGCCAACCGACAGTGAGCTCCTACAATGAGCAGTTCTTC. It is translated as CASSQPTVSSYNEQFF.

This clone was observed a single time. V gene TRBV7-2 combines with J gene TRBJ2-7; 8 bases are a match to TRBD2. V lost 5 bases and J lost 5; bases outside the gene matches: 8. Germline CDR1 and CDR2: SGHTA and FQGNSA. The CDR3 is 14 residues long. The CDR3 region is CASSPGGATDEQYF. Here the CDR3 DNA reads TGTGCCAGCAGCCCGGGGGGGGCTACAGACGAGCAGTACTTC.

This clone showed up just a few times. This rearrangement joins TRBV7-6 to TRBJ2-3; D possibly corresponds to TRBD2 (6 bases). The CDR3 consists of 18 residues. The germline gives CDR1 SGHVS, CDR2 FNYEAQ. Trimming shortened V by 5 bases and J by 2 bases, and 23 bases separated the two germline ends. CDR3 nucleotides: TGTGCCAGCAGCCCGCGGGCGGGAAGACGAACGTTCACAGATACGCAGTATTTT. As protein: CASSPRAGRRTFTDTQYF.

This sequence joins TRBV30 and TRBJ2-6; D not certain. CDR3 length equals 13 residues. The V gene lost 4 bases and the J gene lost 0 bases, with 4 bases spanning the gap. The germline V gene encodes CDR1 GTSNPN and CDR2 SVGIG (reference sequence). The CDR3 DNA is TGTGCCTGGATCAACTCTGGGGCCAACGTCCTGACTTTC. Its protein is CAWINSGANVLTF.

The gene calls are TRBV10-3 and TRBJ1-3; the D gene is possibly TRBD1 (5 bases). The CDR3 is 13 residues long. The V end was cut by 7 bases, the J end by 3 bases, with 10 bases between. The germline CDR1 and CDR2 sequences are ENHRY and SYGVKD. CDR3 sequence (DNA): TGTGCCATCACGCGGGACGGTGGAAACACCATATATTTT. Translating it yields CAITRDGGNTIYF.

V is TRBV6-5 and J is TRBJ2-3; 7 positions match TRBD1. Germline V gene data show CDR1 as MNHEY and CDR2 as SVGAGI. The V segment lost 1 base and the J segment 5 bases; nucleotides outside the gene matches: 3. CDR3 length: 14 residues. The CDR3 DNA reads TGTGCCAGCAGTTACTTTCCAGGGGGAGATACGCAGTATTTT. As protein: CASSYFPGGDTQYF.

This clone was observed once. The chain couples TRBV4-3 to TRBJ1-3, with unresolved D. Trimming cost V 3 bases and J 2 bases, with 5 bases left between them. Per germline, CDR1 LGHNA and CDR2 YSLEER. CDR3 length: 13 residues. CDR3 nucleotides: TGCGCCAGCAGCCAGGAGACTGGAAACACCATATATTTT. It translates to CASSQETGNTIYF.

In nucleotides, the CDR3 is TGTGCCAGCTCACCCCAACGGACCGGGGAGCTGTTTTTT. Amino acid sequence: CASSPQRTGELFF. The rearrangement joins TRBV18 to TRBJ2-2; D not resolved. The germline V gene encodes CDR1 KGHSH and CDR2 LQKENI. Trimming removed 3 bases at V and 5 bases at J, with 7 bases between. This CDR3 is 13 amino acids long.

The CDR3 here is CASSRTADRVGTEAFF. The CDR3, as DNA: TGTGCCAGTAGTAGAACAGCCGACAGGGTGGGCACTGAAGCTTTCTTT. The chain joins TRBV19 to TRBJ1-1; 7 bases fit TRBD1. Looked up from germline, CDR1 is LNHDA and CDR2 is SQIVND (reference sequence). This CDR3 has 16 amino acids. The junction had 12 bases not matched to a gene; V was cut back by 4 bases and J by 4 bases. Drawing the rest from reference TRBV19 and TRBJ1-1, the complete variable domain is DGGITQSPKYLFRKEGQNVTLSCEQNLNHDAMYWYRQDPGQGLRLIYYSQIVNDFQKGDIAEGYSVSREKKESFPLTVTSAQKNPTAFYLCASSRTADRVGTEAFFGQGTRLTVV.

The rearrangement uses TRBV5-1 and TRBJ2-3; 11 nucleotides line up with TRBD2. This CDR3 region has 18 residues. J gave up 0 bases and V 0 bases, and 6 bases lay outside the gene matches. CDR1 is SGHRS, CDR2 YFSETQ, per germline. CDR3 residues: CASSLGASGRSSTDTQYF. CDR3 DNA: TGCGCCAGCAGCTTGGGGGCTAGCGGGAGGTCTAGCACAGATACGCAGTATTTT.

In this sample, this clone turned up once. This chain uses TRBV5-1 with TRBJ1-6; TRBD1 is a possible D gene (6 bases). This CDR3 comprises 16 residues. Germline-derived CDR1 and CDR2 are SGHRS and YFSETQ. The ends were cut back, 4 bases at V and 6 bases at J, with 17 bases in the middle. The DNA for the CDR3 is TGCGCCAGCAGCCCTGGACAGAACCCCTCTAATTCACCCCTCCACTTT. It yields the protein CASSPGQNPSNSPLHF.

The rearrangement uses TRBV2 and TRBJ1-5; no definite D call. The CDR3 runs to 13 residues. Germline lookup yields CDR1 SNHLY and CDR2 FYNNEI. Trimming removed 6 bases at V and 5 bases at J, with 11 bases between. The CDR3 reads CASSKREDQPQHF. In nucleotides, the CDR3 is TGTGCCAGCAGCAAGAGGGAGGATCAGCCCCAGCATTTT.

CDR3 residues: CASRGTGRNQPQHF. DNA for the CDR3: TGTGCCAGCAGAGGGACAGGGAGGAATCAGCCCCAGCATTTT. This sequence joins TRBV25-1 and TRBJ1-5; 9 bases align to TRBD1. The junction had 4 bases not matched to a gene; V was cut back by 6 bases and J by 4 bases. This CDR3 comprises 14 residues. From germline, CDR1 is MGHDK and CDR2 SYGVNS.

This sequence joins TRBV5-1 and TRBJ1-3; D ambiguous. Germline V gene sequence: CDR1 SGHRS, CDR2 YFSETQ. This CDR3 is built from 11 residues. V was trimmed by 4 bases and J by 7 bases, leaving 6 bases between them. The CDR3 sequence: CASSNSNTIYF. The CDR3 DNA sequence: TGCGCCAGCAGCAACAGCAACACCATATATTTT. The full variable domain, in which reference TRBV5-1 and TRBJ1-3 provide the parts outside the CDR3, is KAGVTQTPRYLIKTRGQQVTLSCSPISGHRSVSWYQQTPGQGLQFLFEYFSETQRNKGNFPGRFSGRQFSNSRSEMNVSTLELGDSALYLCASSNSNTIYFGEGSWLTVV.

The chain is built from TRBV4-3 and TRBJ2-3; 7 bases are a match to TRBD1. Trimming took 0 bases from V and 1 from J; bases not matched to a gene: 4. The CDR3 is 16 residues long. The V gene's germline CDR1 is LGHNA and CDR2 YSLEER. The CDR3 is CASSQDQGTGTDTQYF. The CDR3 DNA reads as TGCGCCAGCAGCCAAGATCAGGGGACAGGCACAGATACGCAGTATTTT.

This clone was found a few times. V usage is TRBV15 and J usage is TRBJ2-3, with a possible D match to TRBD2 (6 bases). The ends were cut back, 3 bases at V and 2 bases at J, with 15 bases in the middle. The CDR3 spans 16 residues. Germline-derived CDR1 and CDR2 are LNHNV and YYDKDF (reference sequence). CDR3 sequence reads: CATSRGGSGLTDTQYF. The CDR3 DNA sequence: TGTGCCACCAGCAGGGGTGGTAGCGGCCTCACAGATACGCAGTATTTT.

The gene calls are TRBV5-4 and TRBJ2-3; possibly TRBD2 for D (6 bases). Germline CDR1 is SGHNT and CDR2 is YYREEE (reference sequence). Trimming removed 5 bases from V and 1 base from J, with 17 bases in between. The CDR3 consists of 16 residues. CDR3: CASSPSRGAGTDTQYF. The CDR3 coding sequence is TGTGCCAGCAGTCCTAGTCGCGGGGCGGGCACAGATACGCAGTATTTT.

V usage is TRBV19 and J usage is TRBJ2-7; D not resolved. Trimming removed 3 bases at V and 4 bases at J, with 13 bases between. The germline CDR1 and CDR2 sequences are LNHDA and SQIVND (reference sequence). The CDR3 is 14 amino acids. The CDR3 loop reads CASSISSDGYEQYF. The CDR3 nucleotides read TGTGCCAGTAGTATCAGTAGTGACGGGTACGAGCAGTACTTC.

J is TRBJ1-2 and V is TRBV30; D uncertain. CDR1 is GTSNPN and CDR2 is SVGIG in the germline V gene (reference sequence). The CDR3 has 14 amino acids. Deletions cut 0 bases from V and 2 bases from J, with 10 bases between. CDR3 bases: TGTGCCTGGAGTGTATACCGGGTAAACTATGGCTACACCTTC. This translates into CAWSVYRVNYGYTF.

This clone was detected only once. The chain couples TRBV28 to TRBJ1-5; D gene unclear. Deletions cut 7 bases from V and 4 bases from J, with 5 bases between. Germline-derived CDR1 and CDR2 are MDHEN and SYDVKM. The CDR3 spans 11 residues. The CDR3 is CASTSNQPQHF. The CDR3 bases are TGTGCCAGCACCAGTAATCAGCCCCAGCATTTT.

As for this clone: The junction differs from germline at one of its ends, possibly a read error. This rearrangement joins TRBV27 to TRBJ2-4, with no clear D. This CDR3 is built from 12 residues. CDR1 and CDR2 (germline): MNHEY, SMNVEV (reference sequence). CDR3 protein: CASSLGKNSQYF. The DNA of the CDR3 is TGTGCCAGCAGTTTAGGCAAAAACAGTCAGTACTTC.

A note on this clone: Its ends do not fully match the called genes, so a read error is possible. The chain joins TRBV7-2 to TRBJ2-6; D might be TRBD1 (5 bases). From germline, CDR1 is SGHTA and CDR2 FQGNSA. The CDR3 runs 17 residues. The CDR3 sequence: CASSLRTPSSGANGLTF. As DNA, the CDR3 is TGTGCCAGCAGCTTACGGACGCCCAGCTCTGGGGCCAACGGCCTGACTTTC.

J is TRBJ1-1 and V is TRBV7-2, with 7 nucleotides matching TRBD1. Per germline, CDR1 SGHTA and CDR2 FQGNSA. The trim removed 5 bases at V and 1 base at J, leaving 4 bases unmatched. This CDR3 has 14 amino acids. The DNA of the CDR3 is TGTGCCAGCAGCCGCTACAGGGGGAACACTGAAGCTTTCTTT. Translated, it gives CASSRYRGNTEAFF.

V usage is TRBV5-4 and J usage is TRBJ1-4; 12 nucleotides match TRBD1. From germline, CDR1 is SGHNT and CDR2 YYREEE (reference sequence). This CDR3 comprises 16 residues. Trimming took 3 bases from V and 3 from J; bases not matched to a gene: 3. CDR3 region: CASSSGQGAPNEKLFF. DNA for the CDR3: TGTGCCAGCAGCTCGGGACAGGGGGCGCCTAATGAAAAACTGTTTTTT.

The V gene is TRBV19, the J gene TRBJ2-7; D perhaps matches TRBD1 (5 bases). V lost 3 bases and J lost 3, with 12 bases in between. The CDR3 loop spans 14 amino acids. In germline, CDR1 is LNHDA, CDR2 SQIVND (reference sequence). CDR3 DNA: TGTGCCAGTAGTATTAGTCAGGGTATCTACGAGCAGTACTTC. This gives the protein CASSISQGIYEQYF.

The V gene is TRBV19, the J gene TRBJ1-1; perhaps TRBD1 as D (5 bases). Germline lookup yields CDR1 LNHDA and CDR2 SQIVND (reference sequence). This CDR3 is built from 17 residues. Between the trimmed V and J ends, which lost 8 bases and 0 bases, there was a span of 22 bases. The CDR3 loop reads CASSQLGQGLMNTEAFF. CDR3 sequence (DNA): TGTGCCAGTTCTCAACTCGGGCAGGGTCTTATGAACACTGAAGCTTTCTTT.

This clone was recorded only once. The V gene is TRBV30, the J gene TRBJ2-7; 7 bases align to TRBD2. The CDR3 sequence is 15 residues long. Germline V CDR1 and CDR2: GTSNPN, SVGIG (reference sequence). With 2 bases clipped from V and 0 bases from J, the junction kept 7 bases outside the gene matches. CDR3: CAWSRGGFSSYEQYF. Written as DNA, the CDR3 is TGTGCCTGGAGTCGGGGAGGGTTTAGCTCCTACGAGCAGTACTTC.

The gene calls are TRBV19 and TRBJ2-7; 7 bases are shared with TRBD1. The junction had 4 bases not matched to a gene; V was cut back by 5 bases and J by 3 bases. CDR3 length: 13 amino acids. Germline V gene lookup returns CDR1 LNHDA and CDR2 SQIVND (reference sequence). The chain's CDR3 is CASSAGTVYEQYF. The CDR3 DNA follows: TGTGCCAGTAGTGCCGGGACAGTCTACGAGCAGTACTTC.

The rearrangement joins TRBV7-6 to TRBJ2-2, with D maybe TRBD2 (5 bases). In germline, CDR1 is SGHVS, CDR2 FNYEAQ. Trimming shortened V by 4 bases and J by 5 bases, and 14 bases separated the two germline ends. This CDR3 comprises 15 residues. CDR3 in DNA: TGTGCCAGCAGCTCGGAGGCGGGTTGGACCGGGGAGCTGTTTTTT. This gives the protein CASSSEAGWTGELFF.

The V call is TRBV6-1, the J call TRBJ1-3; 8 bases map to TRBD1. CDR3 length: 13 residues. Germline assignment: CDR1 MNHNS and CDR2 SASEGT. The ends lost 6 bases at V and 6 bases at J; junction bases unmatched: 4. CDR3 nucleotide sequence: TGTGCCAGCAGAGCGGGACAGGAAAACACCATATATTTT. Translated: CASRAGQENTIYF.

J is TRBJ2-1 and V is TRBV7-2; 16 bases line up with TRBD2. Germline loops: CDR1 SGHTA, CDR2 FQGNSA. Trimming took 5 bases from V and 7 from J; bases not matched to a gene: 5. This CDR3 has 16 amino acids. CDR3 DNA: TGTGCCAGCAGCCTGGGACTAGCGGGGGGGCATAATGAGCAGTTCTTC. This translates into CASSLGLAGGHNEQFF.

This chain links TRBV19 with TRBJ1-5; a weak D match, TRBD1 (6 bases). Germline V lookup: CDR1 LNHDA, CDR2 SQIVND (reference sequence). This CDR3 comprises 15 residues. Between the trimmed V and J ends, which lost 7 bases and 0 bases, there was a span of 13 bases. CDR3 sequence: CASTYTGNSNQPQHF. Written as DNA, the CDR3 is TGTGCCAGTACTTACACAGGGAATAGCAATCAGCCCCAGCATTTT.